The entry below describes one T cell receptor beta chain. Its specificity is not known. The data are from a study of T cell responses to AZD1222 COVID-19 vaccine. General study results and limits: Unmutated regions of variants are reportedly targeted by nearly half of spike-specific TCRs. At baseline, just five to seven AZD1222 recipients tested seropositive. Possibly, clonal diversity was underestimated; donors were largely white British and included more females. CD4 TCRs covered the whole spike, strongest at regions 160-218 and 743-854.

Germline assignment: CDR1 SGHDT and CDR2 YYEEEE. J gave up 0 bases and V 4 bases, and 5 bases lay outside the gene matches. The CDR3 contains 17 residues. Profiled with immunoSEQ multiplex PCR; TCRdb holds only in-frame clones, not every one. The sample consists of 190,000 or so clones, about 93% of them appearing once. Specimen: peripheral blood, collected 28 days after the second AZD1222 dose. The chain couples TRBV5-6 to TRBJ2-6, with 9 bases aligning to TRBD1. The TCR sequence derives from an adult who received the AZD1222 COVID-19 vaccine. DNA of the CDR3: TGTGCCAGCAGCCTGGGGACAGGGATCTCTGGGGCCAACGTCCTGACTTTC. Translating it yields CASSLGTGISGANVLTF.